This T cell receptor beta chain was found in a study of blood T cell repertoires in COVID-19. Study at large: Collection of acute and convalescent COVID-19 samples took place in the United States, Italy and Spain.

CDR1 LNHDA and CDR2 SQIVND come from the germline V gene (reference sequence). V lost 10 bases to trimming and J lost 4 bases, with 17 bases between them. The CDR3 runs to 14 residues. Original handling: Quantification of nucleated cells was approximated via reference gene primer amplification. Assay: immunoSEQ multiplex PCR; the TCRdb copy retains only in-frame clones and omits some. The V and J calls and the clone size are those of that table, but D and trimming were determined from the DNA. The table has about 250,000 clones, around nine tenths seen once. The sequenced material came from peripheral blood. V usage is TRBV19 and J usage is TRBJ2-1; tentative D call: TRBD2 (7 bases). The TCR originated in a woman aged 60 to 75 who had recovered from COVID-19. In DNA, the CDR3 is TGTGCCACCCGAATAGGGGGGGCATACAATGAGCAGTTCTTC. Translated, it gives CATRIGGAYNEQFF.